This TCR beta chain appears in the sequencing data of a study of CD8+ T cells in alopecia areata. In the study overall: Using the percentage of affected scalp area, treated patients' severity was scored.

Study-level findings and limits: The presence of one nonresponder keeps the tie between baseline CD8+ expansion and response uncertain. Scalp clonality dropped significantly under tofacitinib, as did expanded CD8+ top-100 clones. Scalp sequencing also captures normal skin's resident alphabeta T cells.

Following RNA extraction, reverse transcription yielded cDNA that acted as the sequencing template. Some clones are missing from TCRdb's copy, which holds only in-frame ones; the method was immunoSEQ multiplex PCR. The data contain fewer than 250,000 clones, less than 45% of them singletons. Documented treatment: oral pan-JAK inhibitor, 5-10 mg twice daily. This clone was detected many times. Its target is unknown. CDR3 size: 14 residues. J gave up 5 bases and V 6 bases, and 7 bases lay outside the gene matches. The germline V gene has CDR1 MRHNA and CDR2 SNTAGT. This sequence originates from a human donor with alopecia areata. The chain employs TRBV6-4 and TRBJ1-5; 7 bases agree with TRBD1. Sample: CD4+ T cells sorted from blood, taken at approximately week 34, from a patient treated with tofacitinib. CDR3 amino acids: CASRGDRAHQPQHF. For the CDR3, the DNA is TGTGCCAGCAGAGGCGACAGGGCCCATCAGCCCCAGCATTTT.